The clone carrying this T cell receptor beta chain was observed once. The data stem from a study of blood T cell repertoires in COVID-19. Study-level background: The United States, Italy and Spain were the sources of the acute and convalescent COVID-19 samples. The cDNA or gDNA used as material had been derived from T cells, B-cell-depleted T cells, or PBMCs.

Study processing details: The authors estimated nucleated cell counts from reference gene primer amplification. Libraries were prepared by immunoSEQ multiplex PCR; TCRdb keeps only in-frame clonotypes and omits some of them. V and J calls and clone size are given by that table; D and trimming were obtained from the DNA. The sample holds about 120,000 clones, approximately 85% seen once. In germline, CDR1 is KGHDR, CDR2 SFDVKD. The CDR3 contains 17 residues. Unmatched junction bases numbered 11, after V lost 5 bases and J lost 3 bases. This rearrangement joins TRBV24-1 to TRBJ2-3; 9 nucleotides match TRBD2. Specimen: peripheral blood. The TCR comes from a human donor in a cohort sampled during active COVID-19. CDR3 residues: CATSGGGLAGTTDTQYF. In nucleotides, the CDR3 is TGTGCCACCAGTGGGGGTGGGCTAGCGGGGACTACAGATACGCAGTATTTT.